These T cell receptor beta chains were read from a single sample in a study of CD8 T cells in ankylosing spondylitis. TCRdb used MiXCR to reprocess the 5' RACE reads, holding one entry per CDR3 protein. This sample has approximately 500,000 distinct CDR3 sequences, with roughly 13% found just once. Material for sequencing was blood, either unsorted or a sorted T cell fraction (not recorded which). The receptor source for this set is a male donor with ankylosing spondylitis. Each CDR3 is given with its conserved first and last residue. Fields, in order: clone size, D gene, CDR3 length, V gene, J gene, CDR3 protein, CDR3 DNA. The D gene is left open where the match is weak. Where a row states a size, it is once, few, many or the class of an expanded clone; other rows omit it.

>few|.|16|TRBV4-1|TRBJ2-3
CASSPGGAEGTDTQYF
TGCGCCAGCAGCCCCGGCGGAGCGGAAGGGACAGATACGCAGTATTTT
>few|TRBD1|14|TRBV20-1|TRBJ2-1
CSAHRGQVYNEQFF
TGCAGTGCACACAGAGGACAGGTTTACAATGAGCAGTTCTTC
>few|.|16|TRBV2|TRBJ1-1
CASSDLPGAEATEAFF
TGTGCCAGCAGTGACCTCCCCGGGGCAGAAGCCACTGAAGCTTTCTTT
>few|TRBD1|16|TRBV5-1|TRBJ1-4
CASSLQPGQGNEKLFF
TGCGCCAGCAGCCTACAACCGGGACAGGGCAATGAAAAACTGTTTTTT
>few|TRBD1|13|TRBV3-1|TRBJ2-7
CASSHRQGYEQYF
TGTGCCAGCAGCCATCGACAGGGCTACGAGCAGTACTTC
>few|.|14|TRBV7-9|TRBJ1-1
CASSLLGQHTEAFF
TGTGCCAGCAGCTTACTGGGGCAACACACTGAAGCTTTCTTT
>.|TRBD2|17|TRBV6-1|TRBJ2-2
CASRSNLAGTGTGELFF
TGTGCCAGCAGATCGAATCTAGCGGGAACGGGCACCGGGGAGCTGTTTTTT
>.|.|13|TRBV2|TRBJ1-1
CASSVAGATEAFF
TGTGCCAGCAGTGTCGCAGGGGCCACTGAAGCTTTCTTT
>many|.|15|TRBV11-2|TRBJ2-1
CASSLGSVSYNEQFF
TGTGCCAGCAGCCTAGGGAGTGTCTCCTACAATGAGCAGTTCTTC
>.|TRBD1|16|TRBV3-1|TRBJ1-2
CASSQDGQGAWYGYTF
TGTGCCAGCAGCCAAGATGGACAGGGGGCATGGTATGGCTACACCTTC
>.|TRBD2|16|TRBV7-9|TRBJ2-3
CASSLWLAAGTDTQYF
TGTGCCAGCAGCCTGTGGCTAGCGGCCGGCACAGATACGCAGTATTTT
>few|.|15|TRBV11-2|TRBJ1-1
CASSRTARSITEAFF
TGTGCCAGCAGCCGAACGGCTCGGAGTATCACTGAAGCTTTCTTT
>many|TRBD1|14|TRBV10-3|TRBJ1-1
CAISDGTGGTEAFF
TGTGCCATCAGTGACGGGACAGGGGGCACTGAAGCTTTCTTT
>once|TRBD1|17|TRBV4-1|TRBJ2-6
CASSQGDRASGANVLTF
TGCGCCAGCAGCCAAGGGGACAGGGCGAGTGGGGCCAACGTCCTGACTTTC
>.|.|13|TRBV27|TRBJ1-2
CASSSAINYGYTF
TGTGCCAGCAGTTCGGCAATCAACTATGGCTACACCTTC
>few|.|12|TRBV11-3|TRBJ1-2
CASSQGPGGYTF
TGTGCCAGCAGCCAGGGACCAGGGGGCTACACCTTC
>.|TRBD2|17|TRBV7-7|TRBJ2-3
CASSLGLAGGLEDTQYF
TGTGCCAGCAGCTTGGGGCTAGCGGGAGGGCTGGAAGATACGCAGTATTTT
>few|TRBD1|12|TRBV20-1|TRBJ2-1
CSAKLRDREQFF
TGCAGTGCTAAACTCCGGGACAGAGAGCAGTTCTTC
>few|.|15|TRBV11-3|TRBJ2-1
CASSSPGGSVDEQFF
TGTGCCAGCAGCTCTCCTGGAGGGTCGGTCGATGAGCAGTTCTTC
>few|TRBD2|14|TRBV20-1|TRBJ2-7
CSARASGRSYEQYF
TGCAGTGCTAGGGCTAGCGGGAGGTCCTACGAGCAGTACTTC
>few|TRBD2|17|TRBV5-1|TRBJ2-7
CASSLPSGRARVYEQYF
TGCGCCAGCAGCTTGCCTAGCGGGAGGGCCCGGGTCTACGAGCAGTACTTC
>many|.|14|TRBV5-1|TRBJ1-1
CASSLGTANTEAFF
TGCGCCAGCAGCTTGGGGACAGCGAACACTGAAGCTTTCTTT